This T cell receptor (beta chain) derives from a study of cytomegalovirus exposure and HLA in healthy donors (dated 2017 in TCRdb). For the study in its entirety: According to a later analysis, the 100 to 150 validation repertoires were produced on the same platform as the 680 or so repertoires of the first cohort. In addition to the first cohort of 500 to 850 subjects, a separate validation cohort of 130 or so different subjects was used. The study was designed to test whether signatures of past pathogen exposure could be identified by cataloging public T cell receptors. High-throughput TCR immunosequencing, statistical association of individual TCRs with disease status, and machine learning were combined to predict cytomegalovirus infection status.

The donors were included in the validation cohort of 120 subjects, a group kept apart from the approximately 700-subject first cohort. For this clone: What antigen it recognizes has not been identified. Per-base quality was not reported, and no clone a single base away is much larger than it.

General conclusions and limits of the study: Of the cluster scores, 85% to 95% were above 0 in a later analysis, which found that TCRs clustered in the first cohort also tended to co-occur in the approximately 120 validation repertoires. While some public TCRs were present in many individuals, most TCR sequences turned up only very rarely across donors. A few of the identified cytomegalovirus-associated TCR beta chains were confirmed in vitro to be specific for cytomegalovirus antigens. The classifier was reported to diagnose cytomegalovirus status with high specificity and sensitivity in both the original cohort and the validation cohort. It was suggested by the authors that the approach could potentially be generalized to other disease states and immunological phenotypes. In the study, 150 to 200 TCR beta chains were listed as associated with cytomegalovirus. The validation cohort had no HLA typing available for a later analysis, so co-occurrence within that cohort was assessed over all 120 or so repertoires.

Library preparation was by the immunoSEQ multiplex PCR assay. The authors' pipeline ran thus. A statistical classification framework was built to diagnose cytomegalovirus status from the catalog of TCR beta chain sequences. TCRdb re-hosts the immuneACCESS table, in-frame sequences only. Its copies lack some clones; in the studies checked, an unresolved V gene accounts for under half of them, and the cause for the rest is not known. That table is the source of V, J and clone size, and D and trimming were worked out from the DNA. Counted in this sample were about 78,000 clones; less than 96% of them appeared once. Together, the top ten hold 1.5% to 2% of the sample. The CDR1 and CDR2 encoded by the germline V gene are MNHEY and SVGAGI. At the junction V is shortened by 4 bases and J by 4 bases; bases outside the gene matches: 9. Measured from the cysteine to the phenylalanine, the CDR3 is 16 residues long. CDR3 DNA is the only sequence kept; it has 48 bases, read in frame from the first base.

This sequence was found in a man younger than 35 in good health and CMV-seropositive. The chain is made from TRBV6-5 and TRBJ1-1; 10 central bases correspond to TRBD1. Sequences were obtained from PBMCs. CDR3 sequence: CASSSRGTGVGTEAFF. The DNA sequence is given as TGTGCCAGCAGTTCACGGGGGACAGGGGTGGGCACTGAAGCTTTCTTT.